This TCR beta chain was identified in a study of naive CD8 T cells in extremely preterm neonates. Study summary: Reported adult age range differs: roughly 25-50 years versus about 19-55 years.

To note about this clone: The antigen remains unidentified.

Method: immunoSEQ multiplex PCR; TCRdb's copy keeps in-frame clones and lacks some. The sample has more than 7,000 clones, about 98% seen once; the top ten hold about 0.29%. Between the trimmed V and J ends, which lost 3 bases and 7 bases, there was a span of 18 bases. The CDR3 covers 16 residues. The germline gives CDR1 ENHRY, CDR2 SYGVKD. General study findings and limits: Relative to older groups, preterm infants had shorter, less trimmed CDR3s with fewer N additions. Shared CDR3 nucleotide sequences: preterm roughly 2.7%, term approximately 0.4%, children roughly 0.03%, adults 0.01%.

This clonotype was sampled from a human donor in good health. Sequencing input: naive CD8+ T cells from blood. The V gene is TRBV10-3, the J gene TRBJ2-2; possibly TRBD2 for D (6 bases). The CDR3 DNA is TGTGCCATCAGTGAACCCGGGAGAAGCAGCGACGGGGAGCTGTTTTTT. Its translation is CAISEPGRSSDGELFF.